This T cell receptor (beta chain) stems from a study of T cell repertoires in cytomegalovirus infection. Overall study: Matching HLA type and CMV infection were both indicated by public TCR beta signatures. Findings of the study overall: Across the ex vivo response, the dominant clonotypes were HLA-C-restricted CMV-specific TCR beta clonotypes. Cumulative public TCR beta family frequency identified carriers of CMV plus the relevant HLA.

TCRdb used MiXCR to reprocess the reads, holding one entry per CDR3 protein. The repertoire includes over 150,000 distinct CDR3 sequences, roughly 15% of them detected once, and under 30% sits in the top ten. V lost 0 bases and J 1 base, leaving 6 bases between the germline ends. There are 15 residues in the CDR3. CDR1 and CDR2 (germline): MNHEY, SVGAGI. On this clonotype: Its target is not known.

The material sequenced was CD8+ T cells from PBMCs. The clonotype was recovered from a human donor in good health (CMV status not recorded). Some clones in this sample may be carry-over from other donors' samples. The chain carries TRBV6-5 and TRBJ2-2, with no clear D. DNA of the CDR3: TGTGCCAGCAGTTACTCTAGGGTGAACACCGGGGAGCTGTTTTTT. Protein product: CASSYSRVNTGELFF.